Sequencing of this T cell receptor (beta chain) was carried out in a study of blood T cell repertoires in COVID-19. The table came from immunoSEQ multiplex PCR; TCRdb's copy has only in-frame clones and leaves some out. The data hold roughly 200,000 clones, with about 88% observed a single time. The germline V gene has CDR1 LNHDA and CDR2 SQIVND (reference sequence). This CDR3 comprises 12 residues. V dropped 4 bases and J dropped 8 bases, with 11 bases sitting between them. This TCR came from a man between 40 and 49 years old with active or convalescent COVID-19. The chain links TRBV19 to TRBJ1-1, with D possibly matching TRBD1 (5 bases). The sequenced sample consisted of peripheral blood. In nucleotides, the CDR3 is TGTGCCAGTAGTACCAAACGGACAGAAGCTTTCTTT. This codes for CASSTKRTEAFF.